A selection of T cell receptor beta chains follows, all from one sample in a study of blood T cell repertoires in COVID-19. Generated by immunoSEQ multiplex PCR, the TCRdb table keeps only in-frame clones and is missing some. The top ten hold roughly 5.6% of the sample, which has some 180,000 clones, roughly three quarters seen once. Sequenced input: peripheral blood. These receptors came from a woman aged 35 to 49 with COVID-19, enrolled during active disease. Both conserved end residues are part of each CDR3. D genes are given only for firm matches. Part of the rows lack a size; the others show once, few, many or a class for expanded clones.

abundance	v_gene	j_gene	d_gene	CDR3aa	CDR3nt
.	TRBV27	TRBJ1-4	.	CASSFLGGNNEKLFF	TGTGCCAGCAGTTTCCTCGGAGGGAATAATGAAAAACTGTTTTTT
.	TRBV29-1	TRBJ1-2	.	CSVEEDRLIYGYTF	TGCAGCGTTGAGGAGGACAGACTGATCTATGGCTACACCTTC
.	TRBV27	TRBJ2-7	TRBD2	CASKLAGGAYEQYF	TGTGCCAGCAAGTTAGCGGGAGGCGCCTACGAGCAGTACTTC
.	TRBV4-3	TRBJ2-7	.	CASSRGRDYEQYF	TGCGCCAGCAGCCGCGGACGGGACTACGAGCAGTACTTC
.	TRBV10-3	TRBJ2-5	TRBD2	CAISSGGARGETQYF	TGTGCCATCAGTAGCGGGGGAGCGAGGGGGGAGACCCAGTACTTC
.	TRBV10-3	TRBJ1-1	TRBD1	CAITAGGHTEAFF	TGTGCCATCACGGCAGGGGGGCATACTGAAGCTTTCTTT
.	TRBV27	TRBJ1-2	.	CASSFLRGFSNYGYTF	TGTGCCAGCAGTTTTCTCCGGGGATTTTCTAACTATGGCTACACCTTC
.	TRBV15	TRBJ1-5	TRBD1	CATSSGGTGVILRHF	TGTGCCACCAGCAGTGGAGGGACAGGGGTAATTTTACGGCATTTT
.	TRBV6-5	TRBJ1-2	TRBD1	CASSILRGRSYGYTF	TGTGCCAGCAGTATCCTCAGGGGGAGGTCGTATGGCTACACCTTC
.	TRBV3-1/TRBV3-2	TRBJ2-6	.	CASSQSTGWLSGANVLTF	TGTGCCAGCAGCCAATCAACAGGGTGGCTCTCTGGGGCCAACGTCCTGACTTTC
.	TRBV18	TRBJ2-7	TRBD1	CASSRQGPPSYEQYF	TGTGCCAGCTCAAGACAGGGCCCCCCCTCCTACGAGCAGTACTTC
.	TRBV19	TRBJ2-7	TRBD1	CASSNTGGAYEQYF	TGTGCCAGTAGTAATACAGGGGGCGCGTACGAGCAGTACTTC
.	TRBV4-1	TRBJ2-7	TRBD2	CASSQAPLAGEGPLGEQYF	TGCGCCAGCAGCCAAGCCCCACTAGCGGGGGAGGGGCCCCTCGGCGAGCAGTACTTC
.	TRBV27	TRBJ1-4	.	CASRLLGGGKLFF	TGTGCCAGCAGGCTCCTTGGGGGGGGAAAACTGTTTTTT
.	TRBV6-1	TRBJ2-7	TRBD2	CASSVFSGGGNYEQYF	TGTGCCAGCAGTGTATTTAGCGGGGGAGGGAACTACGAGCAGTACTTC
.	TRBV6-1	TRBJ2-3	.	CASSEARVLLTDTQYF	TGTGCCAGCAGTGAAGCTAGAGTCTTACTCACAGATACGCAGTATTTT
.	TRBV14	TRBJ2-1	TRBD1	CASSQDRDSSYNEQFF	TGTGCCAGCAGCCAAGACCGGGACAGCTCCTACAATGAGCAGTTCTTC
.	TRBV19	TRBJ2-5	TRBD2	CASSTRGLAGKETQYF	TGTGCCAGTAGTACCCGGGGACTAGCGGGGAAAGAGACCCAGTACTTC
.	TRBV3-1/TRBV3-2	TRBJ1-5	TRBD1	CASSQDSGGKQPQHF	TGTGCCAGCAGCCAAGATTCAGGGGGCAAGCAGCCCCAGCATTTT
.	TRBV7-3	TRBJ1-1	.	CASSAQGDTEAFF	TGTGCCAGCAGCGCACAGGGAGACACTGAAGCTTTCTTT
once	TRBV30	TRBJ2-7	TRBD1	CAWSVPNRGLSYEQYF	TGTGCCTGGAGTGTTCCCAACAGGGGGCTCTCCTACGAGCAGTACTTC
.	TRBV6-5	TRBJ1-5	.	CASSYGGEAQPQHF	TGTGCCAGCAGTTACGGGGGCGAGGCCCAGCCCCAGCATTTT